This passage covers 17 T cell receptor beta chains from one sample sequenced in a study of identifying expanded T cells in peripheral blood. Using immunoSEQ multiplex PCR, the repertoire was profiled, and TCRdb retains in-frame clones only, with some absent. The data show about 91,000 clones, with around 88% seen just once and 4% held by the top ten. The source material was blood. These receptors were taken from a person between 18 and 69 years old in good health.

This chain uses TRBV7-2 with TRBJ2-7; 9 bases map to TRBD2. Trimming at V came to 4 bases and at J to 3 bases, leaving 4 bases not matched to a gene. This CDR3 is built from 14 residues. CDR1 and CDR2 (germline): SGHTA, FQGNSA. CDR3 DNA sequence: TGTGCCAGCAGCTACGGACTAGCGATCTACGAGCAGTACTTC. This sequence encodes CASSYGLAIYEQYF. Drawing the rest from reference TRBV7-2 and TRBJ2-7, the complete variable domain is GAGVSQSPSNKVTEKGKDVELRCDPISGHTALYWYRQSLGQGLEFLIYFQGNSAPDKSGLPSDRFSAERTGGSVSTLTIQRTQQEDSAVYLCASSYGLAIYEQYFGPGTRLTVT.

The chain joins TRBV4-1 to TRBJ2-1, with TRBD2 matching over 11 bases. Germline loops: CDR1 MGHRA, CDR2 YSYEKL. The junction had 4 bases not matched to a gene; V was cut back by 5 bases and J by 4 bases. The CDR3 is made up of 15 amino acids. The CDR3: CASSYTSGRYNEQFF. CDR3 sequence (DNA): TGCGCCAGCAGCTACACTAGCGGGAGATACAATGAGCAGTTCTTC.

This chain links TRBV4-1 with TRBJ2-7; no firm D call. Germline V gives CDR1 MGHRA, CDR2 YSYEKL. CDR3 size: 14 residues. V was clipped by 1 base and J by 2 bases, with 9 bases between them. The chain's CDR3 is CASSQGTTTYEQYF. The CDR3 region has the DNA TGCGCCAGCAGCCAAGGAACAACGACCTACGAGCAGTACTTC.

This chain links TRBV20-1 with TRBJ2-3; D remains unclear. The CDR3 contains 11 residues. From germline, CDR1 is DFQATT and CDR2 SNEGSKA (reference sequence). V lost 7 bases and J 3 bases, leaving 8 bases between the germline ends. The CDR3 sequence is CSERSTDTQYF. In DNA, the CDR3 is TGCAGTGAAAGGAGTACAGATACGCAGTATTTT.

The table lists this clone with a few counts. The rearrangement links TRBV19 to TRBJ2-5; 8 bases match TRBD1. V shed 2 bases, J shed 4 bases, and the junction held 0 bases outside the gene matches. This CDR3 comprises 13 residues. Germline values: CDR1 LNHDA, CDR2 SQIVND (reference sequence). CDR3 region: CASSIQGAETQYF. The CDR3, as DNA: TGTGCCAGTAGTATACAGGGGGCAGAGACCCAGTACTTC.

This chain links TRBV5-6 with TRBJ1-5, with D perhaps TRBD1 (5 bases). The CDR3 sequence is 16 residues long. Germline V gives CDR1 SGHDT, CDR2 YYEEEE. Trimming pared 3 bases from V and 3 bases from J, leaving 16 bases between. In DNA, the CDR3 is TGTGCCAGCAGCTACAGGTTGGGGAAGGACAATCAGCCCCAGCATTTT. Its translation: CASSYRLGKDNQPQHF.

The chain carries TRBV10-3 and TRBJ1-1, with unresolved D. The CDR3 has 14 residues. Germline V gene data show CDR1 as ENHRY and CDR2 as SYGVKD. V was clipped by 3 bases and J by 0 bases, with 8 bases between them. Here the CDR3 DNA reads TGTGCCATCAGTGAAACGGCCATGAACACTGAAGCTTTCTTT. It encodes CAISETAMNTEAFF.

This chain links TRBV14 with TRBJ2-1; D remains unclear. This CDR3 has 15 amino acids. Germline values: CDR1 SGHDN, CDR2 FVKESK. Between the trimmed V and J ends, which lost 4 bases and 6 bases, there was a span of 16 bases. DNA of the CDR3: TGTGCCAGCAGCCCGACCGGTAGGGCCTTCAATGAGCAGTTCTTC. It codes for CASSPTGRAFNEQFF.

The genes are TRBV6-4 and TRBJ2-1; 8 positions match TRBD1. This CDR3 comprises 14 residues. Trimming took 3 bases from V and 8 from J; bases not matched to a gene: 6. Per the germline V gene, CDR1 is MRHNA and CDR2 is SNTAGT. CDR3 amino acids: CASSEAQGADEQFF. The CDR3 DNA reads TGTGCCAGCAGTGAGGCTCAGGGGGCGGATGAGCAGTTCTTC.

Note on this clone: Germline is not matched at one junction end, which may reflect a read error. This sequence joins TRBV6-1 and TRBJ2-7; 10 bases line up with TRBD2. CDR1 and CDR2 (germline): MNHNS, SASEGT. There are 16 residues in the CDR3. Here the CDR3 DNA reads TGTGCCATCAGTGGACTAGCGGATACCAACTCCTACGAGCAGTACTTC. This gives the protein CAISGLADTNSYEQYF.

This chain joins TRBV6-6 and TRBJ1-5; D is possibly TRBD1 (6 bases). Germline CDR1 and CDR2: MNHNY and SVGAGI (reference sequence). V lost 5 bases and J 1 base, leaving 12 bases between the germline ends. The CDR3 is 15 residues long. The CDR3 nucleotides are TGTGCCAGCAGTACAGGGTTTTCGAGCAATCAGCCCCAGCATTTT. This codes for CASSTGFSSNQPQHF.

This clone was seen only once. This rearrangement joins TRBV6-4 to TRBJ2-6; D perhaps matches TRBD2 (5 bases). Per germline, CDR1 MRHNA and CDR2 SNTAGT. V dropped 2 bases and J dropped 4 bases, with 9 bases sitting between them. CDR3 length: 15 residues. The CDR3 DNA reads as TGTGCCAGCAGTGACGGTAGCGTCGGGGCCAACGTCCTGACTTTC. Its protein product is CASSDGSVGANVLTF.

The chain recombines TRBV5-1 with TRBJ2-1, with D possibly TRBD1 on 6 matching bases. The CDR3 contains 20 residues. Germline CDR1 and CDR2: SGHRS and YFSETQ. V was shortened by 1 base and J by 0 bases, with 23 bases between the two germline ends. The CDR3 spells CASSLRGSMGKKSSYNEQFF. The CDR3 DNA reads TGCGCCAGCAGCTTGAGGGGGTCGATGGGCAAGAAAAGCTCCTACAATGAGCAGTTCTTC.

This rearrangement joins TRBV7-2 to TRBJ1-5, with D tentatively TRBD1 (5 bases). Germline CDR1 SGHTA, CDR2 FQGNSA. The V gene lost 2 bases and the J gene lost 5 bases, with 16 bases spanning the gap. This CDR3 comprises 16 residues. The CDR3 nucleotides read TGTGCCAGCAGCTTACCAGGGCTGAGGGGCGATCAGCCCCAGCATTTT. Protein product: CASSLPGLRGDQPQHF.

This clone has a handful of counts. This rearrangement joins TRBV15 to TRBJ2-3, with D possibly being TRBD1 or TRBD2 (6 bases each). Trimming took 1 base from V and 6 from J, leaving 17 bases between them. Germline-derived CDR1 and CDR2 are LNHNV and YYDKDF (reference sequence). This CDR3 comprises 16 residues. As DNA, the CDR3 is TGTGCCACCAGCAGAGGGGATAGCGGAAGGGGGGATACGCAGTATTTT. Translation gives CATSRGDSGRGDTQYF.

The CDR3 coding sequence is TGTGCCAGCAGGCGTTATCAGGGGGCCGCTGAAGCTTTCTTT. It encodes CASRRYQGAAEAFF. The V and J genes are TRBV28 and TRBJ1-1, with TRBD1 identical over 8 bases. The CDR3 is 14 amino acids. V was clipped by 6 bases and J by 6 bases; unmatched bases: 9. Germline assignment: CDR1 MDHEN and CDR2 SYDVKM.

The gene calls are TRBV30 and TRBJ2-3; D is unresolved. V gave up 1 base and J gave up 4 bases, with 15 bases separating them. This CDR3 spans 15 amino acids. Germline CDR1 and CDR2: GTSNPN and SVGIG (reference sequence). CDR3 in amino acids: CAWSGDKAWADTQYF. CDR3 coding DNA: TGTGCCTGGAGTGGGGATAAGGCATGGGCAGATACGCAGTATTTT. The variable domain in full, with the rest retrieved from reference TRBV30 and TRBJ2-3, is SQTIHQWPATLVQPVGSPLSLECTVEGTSNPNLYWYRQAAGRGLQLLFYSVGIGQISSEVPQNLSASRPQDRQFILSSKKLLLSDSGFYLCAWSGDKAWADTQYFGPGTRLTVL.